These T cell receptor beta chains were read from a single sample in a study of T cell responses to AZD1222 COVID-19 vaccine. TCRdb's table, derived via immunoSEQ multiplex PCR, lists solely in-frame clones and lacks some. The table records 95,000 to 150,000 clones, roughly 90% of them present only once. The input for sequencing was peripheral blood, taken on day 0 of AZD1222 vaccination. The receptors derive from an adult in good health. The CDR3 runs from the conserved cysteine through the conserved F or W. The D gene is left open where the match is weak. Expanded clones get a size class; other rows say once, few or many, or leave the size out.

clone_size: NA; v_call: TRBV4-1; j_call: TRBJ2-7; d_call: TRBD1; cdr3_aa: CASSQGTGFPYEQYF; cdr3_nt: TGCGCCAGCAGCCAAGGGACAGGATTCCCCTACGAGCAGTACTTC
clone_size: once; v_call: TRBV6-5; j_call: TRBJ1-5; d_call: NA; cdr3_aa: CASMQGYSNQPQHF; cdr3_nt: TGTGCCAGCATGCAGGGTTATAGCAATCAGCCCCAGCATTTT
clone_size: once; v_call: TRBV5-1; j_call: TRBJ1-4; d_call: TRBD1; cdr3_aa: CASSFNGQGIYEKLFF; cdr3_nt: TGCGCCAGCAGCTTCAACGGACAGGGAATATATGAAAAACTGTTTTTT
clone_size: NA; v_call: TRBV15; j_call: TRBJ2-5; d_call: TRBD2; cdr3_aa: CATSRGGGEQETQYF; cdr3_nt: TGTGCCACCAGCAGGGGCGGGGGGGAGCAAGAGACCCAGTACTTC
clone_size: NA; v_call: TRBV10-3; j_call: TRBJ2-1; d_call: TRBD2; cdr3_aa: CAIRGLAGDNEQFF; cdr3_nt: TGTGCCATCAGGGGACTAGCGGGAGACAATGAGCAGTTCTTC
clone_size: NA; v_call: TRBV19; j_call: TRBJ1-1; d_call: NA; cdr3_aa: CASRLPRGVLSEAFF; cdr3_nt: TGTGCCAGTAGGCTTCCCCGTGGGGTTCTTTCGGAAGCTTTCTTT
clone_size: NA; v_call: TRBV19; j_call: TRBJ1-1; d_call: NA; cdr3_aa: CASSIAANTEAFF; cdr3_nt: TGTGCCAGTAGTATAGCAGCGAACACTGAAGCTTTCTTT
clone_size: NA; v_call: TRBV4-1; j_call: TRBJ1-1; d_call: NA; cdr3_aa: CASSQGGSEAFF; cdr3_nt: TGCGCCAGCAGCCAAGGGGGGTCTGAAGCTTTCTTT
clone_size: NA; v_call: TRBV19; j_call: TRBJ2-5; d_call: TRBD2; cdr3_aa: CASSPGLAGVETQYF; cdr3_nt: TGTGCCAGTAGTCCGGGACTAGCGGGAGTAGAGACCCAGTACTTC
clone_size: NA; v_call: TRBV21-1; j_call: TRBJ2-1; d_call: NA; cdr3_aa: CASSSCSGTPKPYNEQFF; cdr3_nt: TGTGCCAGCAGCTCTTGCAGCGGGACGCCGAAACCCTACAATGAGCAGTTCTTC
clone_size: NA; v_call: TRBV7-2; j_call: TRBJ1-5; d_call: TRBD1; cdr3_aa: CASSLSGTGGGMSNQPQHF; cdr3_nt: TGTGCCAGCAGCTTATCCGGGACAGGAGGGGGGATGAGCAATCAGCCCCAGCATTTT
clone_size: NA; v_call: TRBV4-2; j_call: TRBJ2-1; d_call: TRBD2; cdr3_aa: CASSRTLAGGDNEQFF; cdr3_nt: TGTGCCAGCAGCCGAACACTAGCGGGAGGGGACAATGAGCAGTTCTTC
clone_size: NA; v_call: TRBV6-2/TRBV6-3; j_call: TRBJ2-7; d_call: NA; cdr3_aa: CASTPPRGKSAYEQYF; cdr3_nt: TGTGCCAGCACCCCCCCTCGTGGAAAGTCCGCCTACGAGCAGTACTTC
clone_size: NA; v_call: TRBV18; j_call: TRBJ2-3; d_call: NA; cdr3_aa: CASSPLAGPDTQYF; cdr3_nt: TGTGCCAGCTCACCGCTGGCCGGGCCAGATACGCAGTATTTT
clone_size: NA; v_call: TRBV5-4; j_call: TRBJ1-2; d_call: NA; cdr3_aa: CASSLEGRGNYGYTF; cdr3_nt: TGTGCCAGCAGCTTGGAAGGCAGGGGTAACTATGGCTACACCTTC
clone_size: NA; v_call: TRBV7-8; j_call: TRBJ2-4; d_call: NA; cdr3_aa: CASSLVFWRDGTKNIQYF; cdr3_nt: TGTGCCAGCAGCTTAGTTTTTTGGCGGGACGGAACCAAAAACATTCAGTACTTC
clone_size: NA; v_call: TRBV19; j_call: TRBJ1-5; d_call: TRBD1; cdr3_aa: CASAWTGPGPDLNQPQHF; cdr3_nt: TGTGCCAGTGCATGGACAGGCCCCGGTCCGGACCTCAATCAGCCCCAGCATTTT
clone_size: NA; v_call: TRBV6-5; j_call: TRBJ1-6; d_call: TRBD1; cdr3_aa: CASSYTPGQSNSPLHF; cdr3_nt: TGTGCCAGCAGTTACACGCCGGGACAGAGTAATTCACCCCTCCACTTT
clone_size: once; v_call: TRBV5-1; j_call: TRBJ2-7; d_call: TRBD1; cdr3_aa: CASSSTEGQGTYEQYF; cdr3_nt: TGCGCCAGCAGCTCGACTGAGGGACAGGGAACCTACGAGCAGTACTTC
clone_size: NA; v_call: TRBV19; j_call: TRBJ2-1; d_call: NA; cdr3_aa: CASSSGLAYNEQFF; cdr3_nt: TGTGCCAGTTCATCCGGGCTAGCGTACAATGAGCAGTTCTTC
clone_size: NA; v_call: TRBV5-1; j_call: TRBJ1-3; d_call: NA; cdr3_aa: CASRPGPNSGNTIYF; cdr3_nt: TGCGCCAGCAGACCGGGACCGAACTCTGGAAACACCATATATTTT
clone_size: NA; v_call: TRBV11-2; j_call: TRBJ1-5; d_call: NA; cdr3_aa: CASSPLGQGSRQPQHF; cdr3_nt: TGTGCCAGCAGCCCCCTGGGGCAGGGATCCCGTCAGCCCCAGCATTTT
clone_size: NA; v_call: TRBV6-5; j_call: TRBJ1-1; d_call: TRBD1; cdr3_aa: CASRGGLTEAFF; cdr3_nt: TGTGCCAGCAGAGGGGGCCTCACTGAAGCTTTCTTT
clone_size: NA; v_call: TRBV5-1; j_call: TRBJ2-7; d_call: NA; cdr3_aa: CASSPRGRNPYEQYF; cdr3_nt: TGCGCCAGCAGCCCCCGGGGCAGGAACCCCTACGAGCAGTACTTC
clone_size: NA; v_call: TRBV19; j_call: TRBJ2-1; d_call: NA; cdr3_aa: CASSIKGLYNEQFF; cdr3_nt: TGTGCCAGTAGTATTAAGGGACTCTACAATGAGCAGTTCTTC
clone_size: NA; v_call: TRBV30; j_call: TRBJ2-3; d_call: NA; cdr3_aa: CAWRGKGDYRPDTQYF; cdr3_nt: TGTGCCTGGCGAGGCAAGGGAGATTACCGCCCAGATACGCAGTATTTT
clone_size: NA; v_call: TRBV5-6; j_call: TRBJ1-4; d_call: TRBD1; cdr3_aa: CASSLWQGARLGEKLFF; cdr3_nt: TGTGCCAGCAGCTTGTGGCAGGGGGCGAGGTTGGGTGAAAAACTGTTTTTT
clone_size: NA; v_call: TRBV4-2; j_call: TRBJ2-7; d_call: TRBD2; cdr3_aa: CASSPSKISSGITYEQYF; cdr3_nt: TGTGCCAGCAGCCCCTCTAAAATTTCTAGCGGAATCACCTACGAGCAGTACTTC
clone_size: NA; v_call: TRBV29-1; j_call: TRBJ2-5; d_call: NA; cdr3_aa: CSVEFHYQETQYF; cdr3_nt: TGCAGCGTTGAATTTCACTACCAAGAGACCCAGTACTTC
clone_size: NA; v_call: TRBV5-6; j_call: TRBJ1-4; d_call: NA; cdr3_aa: CASSLASTGKEKLFF; cdr3_nt: TGTGCCAGCAGCTTGGCCTCCACAGGCAAGGAAAAACTGTTTTTT
clone_size: NA; v_call: TRBV3-1/TRBV3-2; j_call: TRBJ1-3; d_call: NA; cdr3_aa: CASSQGKVVVGISGNTIYF; cdr3_nt: TGTGCCAGCAGCCAAGGGAAAGTCGTAGTGGGAATATCTGGAAACACCATATATTTT
clone_size: NA; v_call: TRBV3-1/TRBV3-2; j_call: TRBJ1-2; d_call: TRBD1; cdr3_aa: CASSRISGTGHYGYTF; cdr3_nt: TGTGCCAGCAGCCGAATTTCAGGGACAGGACACTATGGCTACACCTTC
clone_size: NA; v_call: TRBV6-2/TRBV6-3; j_call: TRBJ1-2; d_call: TRBD1; cdr3_aa: CASSYPGTGGYYGYTF; cdr3_nt: TGTGCCAGCAGTTATCCCGGGACAGGGGGCTACTATGGCTACACCTTC
clone_size: NA; v_call: TRBV6-4; j_call: TRBJ2-7; d_call: TRBD2; cdr3_aa: CASSDFSTSSIHEQYF; cdr3_nt: TGTGCCAGCAGTGACTTCTCGACTAGCTCGATCCACGAGCAGTACTTC
clone_size: NA; v_call: TRBV6-4; j_call: TRBJ2-2; d_call: NA; cdr3_aa: CASRWDTYTGELFF; cdr3_nt: TGTGCCAGCAGATGGGACACCTACACCGGGGAGCTGTTTTTT
clone_size: NA; v_call: TRBV5-6; j_call: TRBJ1-5; d_call: NA; cdr3_aa: CASKKGTDQPQHF; cdr3_nt: TGTGCCAGCAAGAAGGGTACTGATCAGCCCCAGCATTTT
clone_size: NA; v_call: TRBV6-5; j_call: TRBJ1-2; d_call: TRBD1; cdr3_aa: CASRASGQGLRGYTF; cdr3_nt: TGTGCCAGCAGAGCTTCGGGACAGGGCCTTCGAGGCTACACCTTC
clone_size: NA; v_call: TRBV6-5; j_call: TRBJ1-3; d_call: TRBD1; cdr3_aa: CASRTQQGAGNTIYF; cdr3_nt: TGTGCCAGCAGGACCCAACAGGGGGCTGGAAACACCATATATTTT
clone_size: NA; v_call: TRBV18; j_call: TRBJ2-3; d_call: NA; cdr3_aa: CASSPPKSDTQYF; cdr3_nt: TGTGCCAGCTCACCACCAAAAAGTGATACGCAGTATTTT
clone_size: NA; v_call: TRBV18; j_call: TRBJ1-6; d_call: NA; cdr3_aa: CASSLQGHNSPLHF; cdr3_nt: TGTGCCAGCTCTCTTCAGGGGCATAATTCACCCCTCCACTTT
clone_size: NA; v_call: TRBV19; j_call: TRBJ2-7; d_call: NA; cdr3_aa: CASGRDGSYEQYF; cdr3_nt: TGTGCCAGTGGCCGGGACGGCTCCTACGAGCAGTACTTC
clone_size: NA; v_call: TRBV5-4; j_call: TRBJ1-3; d_call: NA; cdr3_aa: CASSLTPGTGNTIYF; cdr3_nt: TGTGCCAGCAGCTTGACACCGGGCACTGGAAACACCATATATTTT
clone_size: NA; v_call: TRBV18; j_call: TRBJ1-3; d_call: NA; cdr3_aa: CASSPPVSSGGPGNTIYF; cdr3_nt: TGTGCCAGCTCACCACCCGTCTCTTCGGGGGGCCCTGGAAACACCATATATTTT
clone_size: NA; v_call: TRBV27; j_call: TRBJ2-2; d_call: TRBD2; cdr3_aa: CASSLFLSGAGELFF; cdr3_nt: TGTGCCAGCAGTTTGTTTTTGAGCGGGGCCGGGGAGCTGTTTTTT
clone_size: NA; v_call: TRBV7-9; j_call: TRBJ1-5; d_call: NA; cdr3_aa: CASSLAGRNQPQHF; cdr3_nt: TGTGCCAGCAGCCTTGCAGGGAGAAATCAGCCCCAGCATTTT
clone_size: NA; v_call: TRBV6-5; j_call: TRBJ2-7; d_call: NA; cdr3_aa: CASRSGGTPYEQYF; cdr3_nt: TGTGCCAGCAGGTCAGGTGGTACGCCCTACGAGCAGTACTTC
clone_size: NA; v_call: TRBV6-5; j_call: TRBJ2-5; d_call: NA; cdr3_aa: CASSYVRDFSPGTQYF; cdr3_nt: TGTGCCAGCAGTTACGTCCGGGACTTCTCCCCTGGGACCCAGTACTTC
clone_size: NA; v_call: TRBV11-3; j_call: TRBJ2-3; d_call: NA; cdr3_aa: CASSPRTGSTDTQYF; cdr3_nt: TGTGCCAGCAGCCCTCGGACCGGATCCACAGATACGCAGTATTTT
clone_size: NA; v_call: TRBV21-1; j_call: TRBJ1-1; d_call: NA; cdr3_aa: CASTRRGVYDTEAFF; cdr3_nt: TGTGCCAGCACTCGGAGGGGGGTGTATGACACTGAAGCTTTCTTT
clone_size: once; v_call: TRBV2; j_call: TRBJ2-2; d_call: TRBD2; cdr3_aa: CASRRLAGLNTGELFF; cdr3_nt: TGTGCCAGCAGAAGACTAGCGGGTTTGAACACCGGGGAGCTGTTTTTT
clone_size: NA; v_call: TRBV7-9; j_call: TRBJ2-2; d_call: NA; cdr3_aa: CASNAGDTGELFF; cdr3_nt: TGTGCCAGCAACGCAGGGGATACCGGGGAGCTGTTTTTT
clone_size: NA; v_call: TRBV20-1; j_call: TRBJ1-1; d_call: NA; cdr3_aa: CKLFQNTEAFF; cdr3_nt: TGCAAATTATTTCAAAACACTGAAGCTTTCTTT